A selection of T cell receptor beta chains follows, all from one sample in a study of T cell responses to AZD1222 COVID-19 vaccine. Clones were read by immunoSEQ multiplex PCR, and TCRdb kept only the in-frame ones, dropping some. The sample shows more than 90,000 clones, about 86% of them seen only once. The sample was peripheral blood, taken on day 0 of AZD1222 vaccination. These receptor sequences come from an adult in good health. Both conserved end residues are part of each CDR3. D genes are given only for firm matches. Not all rows give a size; the values are once, few, many and, for expanded clones, a class.

size: .
J: TRBJ1-2
V: TRBV29-1
D: .
DNA: TGCAGCGTTGAAGTCGGACCTCTGAACTATGGCTACACCTTC
CDR3: CSVEVGPLNYGYTF

size: .
J: TRBJ1-1
V: TRBV30
D: .
DNA: TGTGCCTGGTCCGAGGGCGCCGCGCCTGAAGCTTTCTTT
CDR3: CAWSEGAAPEAFF

size: .
J: TRBJ1-2
V: TRBV7-2
D: .
DNA: TGTGCCAGCAGCTCCGCGGGACGGCATCTCCCGAACGGCTACACCTTC
CDR3: CASSSAGRHLPNGYTF

size: .
J: TRBJ1-4
V: TRBV6-5
D: .
DNA: TGTGCCAGCAGGTGGAACAGCCATAATAACGAAAAACTGTTTTTT
CDR3: CASRWNSHNNEKLFF

size: .
J: TRBJ2-2
V: TRBV28
D: .
DNA: TGTGCCAGCAGTTCAAACACCGGGGAGCTGTTTTTT
CDR3: CASSSNTGELFF

size: .
J: TRBJ1-1
V: TRBV19
D: .
DNA: TGTGCCAGTTCCTCTCAGGGAAGTATGGGTACTGAAGCTTTCTTT
CDR3: CASSSQGSMGTEAFF

size: once
J: TRBJ2-3
V: TRBV18
D: .
DNA: TGTGCCAGCTCACGCGGGGCGGGCACAGATACGCAGTATTTT
CDR3: CASSRGAGTDTQYF

size: .
J: TRBJ2-5
V: TRBV4-2
D: .
DNA: TGTGCCAGCAGCCAAGGAGCCCAGAAGGAGACCCAGTACTTC
CDR3: CASSQGAQKETQYF

size: .
J: TRBJ2-6
V: TRBV4-2
D: .
DNA: TGTGCCAGCAGCCAAGGGGAGTCTGGGGCCAACGTCCTGACTTTC
CDR3: CASSQGESGANVLTF

size: few
J: TRBJ1-1
V: TRBV3-1/TRBV3-2
D: .
DNA: TGTGCCAGCAGCCACCTTGCCCTGGCTACTGAAGCTTTCTTT
CDR3: CASSHLALATEAFF

size: .
J: TRBJ1-1
V: TRBV3-1/TRBV3-2
D: .
DNA: TGTGCCAGCAGCCAAGATCCCGCGTGGGGGGGCACTGAAGCTTTCTTT
CDR3: CASSQDPAWGGTEAFF

size: .
J: TRBJ2-5
V: TRBV7-8
D: TRBD1
DNA: TGTGCCAGCAGCGCGGACAGGGCAGAGACCCAGTACTTC
CDR3: CASSADRAETQYF

size: .
J: TRBJ1-1
V: TRBV28
D: .
DNA: TGTGCCAGCAGTCCCCCCGGGACGGGGAACACTGAAGCTTTCTTT
CDR3: CASSPPGTGNTEAFF

size: few
J: TRBJ1-6
V: TRBV4-3
D: .
DNA: TGCGCCAGCAGCCAAGCCCGGGGGTCCTCACCCCTCCACTTT
CDR3: CASSQARGSSPLHF

size: .
J: TRBJ1-1
V: TRBV18
D: TRBD1
DNA: TGTGCCAGCTTACGTGAGGCAGGGGGGGACACTGAAGCTTTCTTT
CDR3: CASLREAGGDTEAFF

size: .
J: TRBJ1-4
V: TRBV28
D: .
DNA: TGTGCCAGCAGTTCTCCCACCGGGGGTAATGAAAAACTGTTTTTT
CDR3: CASSSPTGGNEKLFF